Listed here is a single T cell receptor beta chain. Its antigen is unidentified. These data originate in a study of T cells after yellow fever vaccination. V was pared by 6 bases and J by 3 bases, with 10 bases of the junction left unmatched. The CDR3 length is 15 residues. Per germline, CDR1 MDHEN and CDR2 SYDVKM. Points from the study as a whole: Shared CD4/CD8 clonotypes were a small share, likely from convergent recombination. Post-booster samples contained most primary-vaccination clones (around 95% CD4, less than 90% CD8).

Template-switching 5'RACE yielded the TCR cDNA; a universal primer site and UMIs were added in the process. TCRdb analysed the 5' RACE reads with MiXCR anew, one entry per CDR3 protein. The sample includes just under 600,000 distinct CDR3 sequences, about 13% seen only once; the top ten take more than 12%. The rearrangement joins TRBV28 to TRBJ2-5; 7 nucleotides align to TRBD1. The receptor was isolated from a young man who received the YFV17D yellow fever vaccine. Material: PBMCs, obtained on the day of the yellow fever booster vaccination. In DNA, the CDR3 is TGTGCCAGCAGCCCGAGAGGGACAGCCGAAGAGACCCAGTACTTC. Translation gives CASSPRGTAEETQYF.